This is a list of T cell receptor beta chains from one sample in a study of blood T cells in healthy people across ages. TCRdb itself ran the 5' RACE reads through MiXCR, one entry per CDR3 protein. The table includes hundreds of thousands of distinct CDR3 sequences, just under 25% detected once. These records were also assigned to another study, of T cells of mothers and their children.

The sample taken for sequencing was blood. These receptors were obtained from a boy younger than 18 in good health. The CDR3 runs from the conserved cysteine through the conserved F or W. D genes are given only for firm matches. Only part of the rows carry a size: once, few, many, or a class if the clone is expanded.

CDR3: CASTPGNTEAFF
DNA: TGTGCCAGCACCCCCGGGAACACTGAAGCTTTCTTT
V: TRBV27
J: TRBJ1-1
D: .
size: many

CDR3: CASSGPASAFF
DNA: TGTGCCAGCAGCGGGCCCGCTAGCGCTTTCTTT
V: TRBV11-2
J: TRBJ1-1
D: .
size: .

CDR3: CATGFNEKLFF
DNA: TGTGCCACCGGATTTAATGAAAAACTGTTTTTT
V: TRBV27
J: TRBJ1-4
D: .
size: .

CDR3: CASSQDDVDYGYTF
DNA: TGTGCCAGCAGCCAAGACGACGTAGACTATGGCTACACCTTC
V: TRBV14
J: TRBJ1-2
D: .
size: .

CDR3: CASSQGQENYGYTF
DNA: TGCGCCAGCAGCCAAGGACAGGAAAACTATGGCTACACCTTC
V: TRBV4-3
J: TRBJ1-2
D: .
size: .

CDR3: CASSQAQQTTNEKLFF
DNA: TGTGCCAGCAGCCAGGCCCAACAGACAACTAATGAAAAACTGTTTTTT
V: TRBV4-2
J: TRBJ1-4
D: .
size: .

CDR3: CATSRQRDRGYGYTF
DNA: TGTGCCACCAGCAGACAACGGGACAGGGGTTATGGCTACACCTTC
V: TRBV15
J: TRBJ1-2
D: TRBD1
size: .

CDR3: CASSDGGETQYF
DNA: TGTGCCAGCAGTGATGGGGGGGAGACCCAGTACTTC
V: TRBV2
J: TRBJ2-5
D: .
size: few

CDR3: CASSSTAQETQYF
DNA: TGTGCCAGCTCGTCGACAGCACAAGAGACCCAGTACTTC
V: TRBV18
J: TRBJ2-5
D: .
size: few

CDR3: CASSLYPRGDRGEKLFF
DNA: TGTGCCAGCAGCCTCTACCCTAGGGGTGACAGGGGTGAAAAACTGTTTTTT
V: TRBV7-2
J: TRBJ1-4
D: TRBD1
size: few

CDR3: CASSLYSGDTGELFF
DNA: TGCGCCAGCAGCTTATATTCGGGCGACACCGGGGAGCTGTTTTTT
V: TRBV5-1
J: TRBJ2-2
D: .
size: .

CDR3: CASSPGRVYGYTF
DNA: TGTGCCAGCAGCCCCGGGAGGGTCTATGGCTACACCTTC
V: TRBV7-8
J: TRBJ1-2
D: .
size: .

CDR3: CASSPRTGVNNEQFF
DNA: TGTGCCAGCAGCCCGCGGACAGGGGTGAACAATGAGCAGTTCTTC
V: TRBV9
J: TRBJ2-1
D: TRBD1
size: few

CDR3: CASSADQGYEQYF
DNA: TGCGCCAGCAGCGCCGATCAGGGTTACGAGCAGTACTTC
V: TRBV5-1
J: TRBJ2-7
D: .
size: few

CDR3: CASSLAVASGAGEQFF
DNA: TGCGCCAGCAGCTTGGCCGTGGCTAGCGGGGCAGGTGAGCAGTTCTTC
V: TRBV5-1
J: TRBJ2-1
D: TRBD2
size: .

CDR3: CASSQVSRGNYGYTF
DNA: TGCGCCAGCAGCCAAGTTTCCCGGGGGAACTATGGCTACACCTTC
V: TRBV4-1
J: TRBJ1-2
D: .
size: .

CDR3: CASSQDHLAGSYEQYF
DNA: TGCGCCAGCAGCCAAGATCACCTAGCGGGATCCTACGAGCAGTACTTC
V: TRBV4-3
J: TRBJ2-7
D: TRBD2
size: few

CDR3: CASSPPGTGDYQQANTGELFF
DNA: TGTGCCAGCAGCCCCCCCGGAACAGGGGATTATCAACAGGCGAACACCGGGGAGCTGTTTTTT
V: TRBV2
J: TRBJ2-2
D: TRBD1
size: few

CDR3: CASSLEPGRWETQYF
DNA: TGTGCCAGCAGCTTAGAACCGGGACGATGGGAGACCCAGTACTTC
V: TRBV7-2
J: TRBJ2-5
D: .
size: .

CDR3: CATSRGGTGTSHEQYF
DNA: TGTGCCACCAGCAGAGGGGGGACAGGGACGTCCCACGAGCAGTACTTC
V: TRBV15
J: TRBJ2-7
D: TRBD1
size: many

CDR3: CASSLAWDRGVYTF
DNA: TGTGCCAGCAGCTTAGCGTGGGACAGGGGAGTCTACACCTTC
V: TRBV7-9
J: TRBJ1-2
D: TRBD1
size: few

CDR3: CASSPTGDTDVQYF
DNA: TGTGCCAGCAGCCCGACAGGGGACACAGATGTGCAGTATTTT
V: TRBV12-3/TRBV12-4
J: TRBJ2-3
D: TRBD1
size: .

CDR3: CASSPPGGHEQYF
DNA: TGTGCCAGCAGTCCCCCGGGGGGGCACGAGCAGTACTTC
V: TRBV6-5
J: TRBJ2-7
D: TRBD2
size: few

CDR3: CSARRTGIYEQYF
DNA: TGCAGTGCTAGAAGGACAGGGATCTACGAGCAGTACTTC
V: TRBV20-1
J: TRBJ2-7
D: TRBD1
size: few

CDR3: CASSYILADTDTQYF
DNA: TGTGCCAGCAGCTACATCCTAGCAGACACAGATACGCAATATTTT
V: TRBV7-8
J: TRBJ2-3
D: .
size: few

CDR3: CASSELSGSKTQYF
DNA: TGTGCCAGCAGTGAATTAAGCGGGAGTAAGACCCAGTACTTC
V: TRBV2
J: TRBJ2-5
D: TRBD2
size: .

CDR3: CASSPQKQETQYF
DNA: TGTGCCAGCAGCCCACAGAAACAAGAGACCCAGTACTTC
V: TRBV11-2
J: TRBJ2-5
D: .
size: .